The 9 T cell receptor beta chains listed next were all sequenced from one sample in a study of human T cells and chemical hapten exposure (dated by TCRdb to 2020 to 2022). Library construction relied on RACE. Sequencer: NextSeq 500. TCRdb ran its own pipeline on the public reads, namely fastp trimming at Q25 and MiXCR clone calling, and kept in-frame beta chains. CDR3 protein duplicates are merged, each entry listing the most common genes and DNA. The sample records over 300,000 distinct CDR3 sequences, 5% to 6.5% of which are singletons. The ten largest clones represent 2% to 3% of the sample. The meaning of the sample's time point label: pre-sensitization, week 0. Taken with the paper, the label for treatment or condition translates to: therapeutic diphenylcyclopropenone sensitization with weekly scalp DPC. Sequences were derived from whole blood, sampled in connection with sensitization to the hapten diphenylcyclopropenone (DPC). These receptors all come from a woman between 50 and 59 years old with alopecia areata. Some clones in this sample may be carry-over from other donors' samples.

Ten or more counts support this clonotype. The chain has TRBV29-1 and TRBJ2-7; 8 positions match TRBD2. V dropped 7 bases and J dropped 2; count of bases not matched to a gene: 7. CDR3 length: 13 amino acids. The V gene's germline CDR1 is SQVTM and CDR2 ANQGSEA. In DNA form, the CDR3 reads TGCAGCGGCATGAGCGGGAGAACCTACGAGCAGTACTTC. Translating gives CSGMSGRTYEQYF.

This clonotype was seen many times. The rearrangement joins TRBV29-1 to TRBJ1-5; D gene uncertain. Looked up from germline, CDR1 is SQVTM and CDR2 is ANQGSEA. CDR3 length equals 13 residues. Trimming took 4 bases from V and 4 from J, leaving 11 bases between them. The CDR3 here is CSVGANQNQPQHF. CDR3 coding DNA: TGCAGCGTTGGGGCTAACCAAAATCAGCCCCAGCATTTT.

This clonotype came up a few times. V and J are TRBV5-1 and TRBJ1-1, with D possibly TRBD1 on 6 matching bases. Deletions cut 0 bases from V and 7 bases from J, with 10 bases between. The CDR3 extends over 13 amino acids. From germline, CDR1 is SGHRS and CDR2 YFSETQ. Here the CDR3 DNA reads TGCGCCAGCAGCTTGGGGGCAGGGGATGAAGCTTTCTTT. It specifies CASSLGAGDEAFF.

This clonotype was seen ten or more times. The J gene is TRBJ2-7, the V gene TRBV20-1; either TRBD1 or TRBD2 may supply D (5 bases each). The V gene's germline CDR1 is DFQATT and CDR2 SNEGSKA (reference sequence). This CDR3 has 12 amino acids. The ends were cut back, 0 bases at V and 12 bases at J, with 15 bases in the middle. The CDR3 DNA is TGCAGTGCTAGAGAGGGGGAGCTTGGCGGGTACTTC. Its protein product is CSAREGELGGYF.

A remark on this clonotype: Being one base from a much bigger clone, this may be a read error. The chain couples TRBV12-3 or TRBV12-4 to TRBJ1-6; D is possibly TRBD1 (5 bases). The V end lost 5 bases, the J end lost 10 bases, and 15 bases lay between the germline ends. The length of the CDR3 is 14 residues. CDR3 sequence: CASSKTEFGSPLHF. CDR3 nucleotide sequence: TGTGCCAGCAGTAAGACAGAGTTCGGGTCACCCCTCCACTTT.

In this sample, this clonotype turned up many times. The rearrangement links TRBV20-1 to TRBJ2-7; 8 bases align to TRBD1. Trimming took 6 bases from V and 2 from J; bases not matched to a gene: 6. In germline, CDR1 is DFQATT, CDR2 SNEGSKA (reference sequence). The CDR3 is made up of 13 amino acids. This chain's CDR3 is CSAPGTGTYEQYF. The CDR3, as DNA: TGCAGTGCCCCCGGGACAGGAACCTACGAGCAGTACTTC.

Many counts were recorded for this clonotype. J is TRBJ2-1 and V is TRBV29-1, with 11 bases identical to TRBD2. The CDR3 sequence is 15 residues long. J was trimmed by 5 bases and V by 6 bases; bases with no gene match: 9. Germline CDR1 SQVTM, CDR2 ANQGSEA. The CDR3 bases are TGCAGCGTACCGGGACTAGCGGAGAGAGACAATGAGCAGTTCTTC. Its protein product is CSVPGLAERDNEQFF.

This clonotype came up many times. The chain has TRBV29-1 and TRBJ2-3, with TRBD2 identical over 8 bases. Germline trimming cut 0 bases from V and 4 bases from J; bases unmatched to any gene: 12. The CDR3 is 17 residues long. CDR1 SQVTM and CDR2 ANQGSEA come from the germline V gene. The DNA of the CDR3 is TGCAGCGTTGAAGAAGGCCTGAGCGGGAGAAGGTCAGATACGCAGTATTTT. Translation: CSVEEGLSGRRSDTQYF.

In its sample, this clonotype was seen many times. The chain employs TRBV12-3 or TRBV12-4 and TRBJ2-7; 7 bases agree with TRBD1. CDR3 length: 12 amino acids. Trimming took 6 bases from V and 6 from J; bases not matched to a gene: 5. The CDR3 region has the DNA TGTGCCAGCAGCCCGACAGGGAGCGAGCAGTACTTC. It specifies CASSPTGSEQYF.